Each of the 5 T cell receptor beta chains below was sequenced from the same sample in a study of Graves' ophthalmopathy and Graves' hyperthyroidism. RNA transcripts were the source from which TCR beta CDR3 regions were amplified. Investigators did first-round RT-PCR with HTBI primers, then second-round multiplex PCR. A single record per CDR3 protein comes from TCRdb applying MiXCR to the multiplex PCR reads. Of about 480,000 distinct CDR3 sequences in the sample, 13% to 15% were seen once. The sequencing input was blood. The receptors stem from a woman aged 25 to 39 with Graves' ophthalmopathy.

This clonotype was seen repeatedly, ten times or more. This chain joins TRBV5-1 and TRBJ1-3, with D uncertain. Germline CDR1 is SGHRS and CDR2 is YFSETQ. Trimming took 5 bases from V and 1 from J, leaving 10 bases between them. The CDR3 contains 14 residues. The CDR3 DNA is TGCGCCAGCAGAATGGCGGGGTCTGGAAACACCATATATTTT. It yields the protein CASRMAGSGNTIYF.

This clonotype was picked up many times. J is TRBJ2-7 and V is TRBV6-5; tentatively, D is TRBD1 (5 bases). Trimming took 1 base from V and 5 from J, leaving 9 bases between them. Germline assignment: CDR1 MNHEY and CDR2 SVGAGI. The CDR3 extends over 13 amino acids. CDR3 loop: CASSYLPGNEQYF. The CDR3 nucleotides are TGTGCCAGCAGTTACTTGCCAGGGAACGAGCAGTACTTC.

This clonotype was observed many times. The chain is built from TRBV7-6 and TRBJ1-1; D remains unclear. The V gene lost 5 bases and the J gene lost 1 base, with 8 bases spanning the gap. Germline assignment: CDR1 SGHVS and CDR2 FNYEAQ. This CDR3 contains 13 residues. The CDR3 here is CASSPNQNTEAFF. The CDR3 DNA sequence: TGTGCCAGCAGCCCGAATCAGAACACTGAAGCTTTCTTT.

This clonotype was seen ten or more times. The chain is built from TRBV2 and TRBJ1-2; D is perhaps TRBD1 (6 bases). The CDR3 has 13 residues. Germline assignment: CDR1 SNHLY and CDR2 FYNNEI. The V and J ends lost 9 bases and 10 bases respectively, with 21 bases between them. CDR3 amino acids: CASSTGTTGTYTF. The CDR3 DNA sequence: TGTGCCAGTTCGACCGGGACAACCGGGACCTACACCTTC.

This clonotype was observed a few times. V usage is TRBV18 and J usage is TRBJ2-2; possibly TRBD1 for D (6 bases). The CDR3 has 15 residues. Trimming shortened V by 3 bases and J by 1 base, and 9 bases separated the two germline ends. Germline V gene data show CDR1 as KGHSH and CDR2 as LQKENI. The CDR3 spells CASSPPTGNTGELFF. In DNA, the CDR3 is TGTGCCAGCTCACCGCCGACAGGGAACACCGGGGAGCTGTTTTTT.